These 6 T cell receptor beta chains originate from one sample sequenced in a study of control samples from healthy donors and cancer patients (dated by TCRdb to 2019 to 2021). Libraries were built with the immunoSEQ multiplex PCR assay. TCRdb limited this immuneACCESS table to in-frame rearrangements with V and J called. A share of clones is missing; checked studies link under half to unresolved V genes, and the rest is unexplained. Counted in this sample were 170,000 or so clones; more than 85% of them appeared once. Together, the top ten hold around 2.2% of the sample. Input material: blood. The receptors were sampled from a woman in her thirties or forties in good health.

This chain connects TRBV27 to TRBJ2-3; TRBD1 is a possible D gene (5 bases). From germline, CDR1 is MNHEY and CDR2 SMNVEV (reference sequence). The CDR3 is made up of 14 amino acids. V was pared by 6 bases and J by 2 bases, with 12 bases between. For the CDR3, the DNA is TGTGCCAGCAGCCGAGACAGAGTCACAGATACGCAGTATTTT. Translating gives CASSRDRVTDTQYF.

Here the CDR3 DNA reads TGTGCCAGCAGCGTAGGACAGGGGCGCGGCTACACCTTC. This sequence encodes CASSVGQGRGYTF. This chain connects TRBV9 to TRBJ1-2; TRBD1 matches 8 bases. This CDR3 contains 13 residues. V shed 0 bases, J shed 8 bases, and the junction held 3 bases outside the gene matches. CDR1 and CDR2 from the germline V gene are SGDLS and YYNGEE. Full variable domain (outside the CDR3, taken from reference TRBV9 and TRBJ1-2): DSGVTQTPKHLITATGQRVTLRCSPRSGDLSVYWYQQSLDQGLQFLIQYYNGEERAKGNILERFSAQQFPDLHSELNLSSLELGDSALYFCASSVGQGRGYTFGSGTRLTVV.

V usage is TRBV19 and J usage is TRBJ1-5; D gene ambiguous. The germline gives CDR1 LNHDA, CDR2 SQIVND (reference sequence). There are 15 residues in the CDR3. Trimming took 3 bases from V and 1 from J, leaving 10 bases between them. The CDR3 DNA sequence: TGTGCCAGTAGTATTGAGCGCGGAAGCAATCAGCCCCAGCATTTT. As protein: CASSIERGSNQPQHF.

Only one count was recorded for this clone. The chain is built from TRBV7-6 and TRBJ1-4, with D unresolved. The CDR3 contains 10 residues. Germline CDR1 is SGHVS and CDR2 is FNYEAQ. The V and J ends lost 11 bases and 8 bases respectively, with 9 bases between them. DNA of the CDR3: TGTGCCGGGCTTAAAGAAAAACTGTTTTTT. Its translation: CAGLKEKLFF.

This chain uses TRBV14 with TRBJ1-2; D unclear. Trimming took 6 bases from V and 8 from J, leaving 25 bases between them. This CDR3 contains 16 residues. The germline gives CDR1 SGHDN, CDR2 FVKESK. CDR3 sequence: CASSPREAGTYWGYTF. CDR3 in DNA: TGTGCCAGCAGTCCCCGGGAGGCCGGAACATATTGGGGCTACACCTTC.

This rearrangement joins TRBV6-5 to TRBJ2-7; D perhaps matches TRBD2 (5 bases). The V and J ends lost 6 bases and 6 bases respectively, with 12 bases between them. The CDR3 length is 12 residues. CDR1 and CDR2 (germline): MNHEY, SVGAGI. The CDR3 bases are TGTGCCAGCAGGAGGACTGTGGGCGAGCAGTACTTC. The encoded protein is CASRRTVGEQYF.